Below are 13 T cell receptor beta chains sequenced from a single sample in a study of T cells in Graves' hyperthyroidism and ophthalmopathy. The investigators amplified TCR beta CDR3 regions from RNA transcripts. Initially, a first-round RT-PCR of the TCR CDR3 employed the HTBI primer set. TCRdb re-called the multiplex PCR reads with MiXCR, one entry per CDR3 protein. Altogether around 340,000 distinct CDR3 sequences are present, roughly 20% being singletons, with the ten largest covering roughly 49%. The sequenced sample was blood. These receptors were obtained from a woman between 45 and 65 years old with Graves' hyperthyroidism.

The sample holds a few counts of this clonotype. This sequence joins TRBV11-1 and TRBJ2-7; TRBD1 aligns across 8 bases. V lost 5 bases and J lost 2; bases outside the gene matches: 11. The CDR3 contains 16 residues. Per the germline V gene, CDR1 is SGHAT and CDR2 is FQDESV (reference sequence). In nucleotides, the CDR3 is TGTGCCAGCAGCACGAATACCGGGACAGGAGCCTACGAGCAGTACGTC. Translated: CASSTNTGTGAYEQYV.

The chain's CDR3 is CSAGGLAGGVNEQFF. As DNA, the CDR3 is TGCAGTGCTGGGGGACTAGCGGGGGGAGTCAATGAGCAGTTCTTC. The rearrangement uses TRBV20-1 and TRBJ2-1; 15 bases are a match to TRBD2. The trim removed 5 bases at V and 6 bases at J, leaving 5 bases unmatched. This CDR3 is 15 amino acids long. Germline CDR1 and CDR2: DFQATT and SNEGSKA (reference sequence).

V and J are TRBV3-1 and TRBJ1-1, with D unclear. The CDR3 is 13 residues long. The germline V gene has CDR1 LGHDT and CDR2 YNNKEL (reference sequence). V dropped 6 bases and J dropped 1 base, with 9 bases sitting between them. The CDR3 bases are TGTGCCAGCAGTGTCGTTAGGAACACTGAAGCTTTCTTT. Translation: CASSVVRNTEAFF. The whole variable domain, filled in from reference TRBV3-1 and TRBJ1-1, reads DTAVSQTPKYLVTQMGNDKSIKCEQNLGHDTMYWYKQDSKKFLKIMFSYNNKELIINETVPNRFSPKSPDKAHLNLHINSLELGDSAVYFCASSVVRNTEAFFGQGTRLTVV.

This clonotype was seen more than once but under ten times. This rearrangement joins TRBV7-9 to TRBJ2-1, with 8 bases matching TRBD2. The junction had 17 bases not matched to a gene; V was cut back by 5 bases and J by 8 bases. Looked up from germline, CDR1 is SEHNR and CDR2 is FQNEAQ (reference sequence). The CDR3 runs to 17 residues. CDR3 sequence: CASSHTTGTRGGHEQFF. CDR3 nucleotides: TGTGCCAGCAGCCACACTACCGGGACTAGAGGGGGGCATGAGCAGTTCTTC. The whole variable domain, filled in from reference TRBV7-9 and TRBJ2-1, reads DTGVSQNPRHKITKRGQNVTFRCDPISEHNRLYWYRQTLGQGPEFLTYFQNEAQLEKSRLLSDRFSAERPKGSFSTLEIQRTEQGDSAMYLCASSHTTGTRGGHEQFFGPGTRLTVL.

The chain is built from TRBV27 and TRBJ1-1; D perhaps matches TRBD1 (5 bases). CDR1 and CDR2 (germline): MNHEY, SMNVEV (reference sequence). The CDR3 spans 15 residues. V was shortened by 5 bases and J by 2 bases, with 15 bases between the two germline ends. The CDR3 nucleotides read TGTGCCAGCAGTCCAGGGATAGGGATCAACACTGAAGCTTTCTTT. It encodes CASSPGIGINTEAFF.

This chain connects TRBV27 to TRBJ2-7; D possibly corresponds to TRBD1 (5 bases). Germline lookup yields CDR1 MNHEY and CDR2 SMNVEV (reference sequence). CDR3 size: 13 residues. V was clipped by 5 bases and J by 5 bases, with 13 bases between them. CDR3 protein: CASSRSGSDEQYF. CDR3 nucleotides: TGTGCCAGCAGTAGGTCAGGGTCGGACGAGCAGTACTTC.

This clonotype was observed at least ten times. The gene calls are TRBV19 and TRBJ2-2, with 8 positions matching TRBD1. Germline V CDR1 and CDR2: LNHDA, SQIVND (reference sequence). With V trimmed by 5 bases and J by 1 base, 3 bases remained unmatched. CDR3 length: 15 residues. The CDR3 reads CASSPGQGNTGELFF. The DNA of the CDR3 is TGTGCCAGTAGTCCTGGACAGGGGAACACCGGGGAGCTGTTTTTT.

The sample holds many counts of this clonotype. V is TRBV28 and J is TRBJ2-3, with TRBD2 identical over 9 bases. Germline CDR1 and CDR2: MDHEN and SYDVKM. V trimming: 5 bases; J trimming: 2 bases; junction bases outside the gene matches: 8. The CDR3 is 16 amino acids. The CDR3 here is CASSGSASGNTDTQYF. DNA of the CDR3: TGTGCCAGCAGTGGGTCGGCTAGCGGGAACACAGATACGCAGTATTTT. Variable domain in full (rest from reference TRBV28 and TRBJ2-3): DVKVTQSSRYLVKRTGEKVFLECVQDMDHENMFWYRQDPGLGLRLIYFSYDVKMKEKGDIPEGYSVSREKKERFSLILESASTNQTSMYLCASSGSASGNTDTQYFGPGTRLTVL.

The chain is built from TRBV6-1 and TRBJ2-6; no clear D. Per germline, CDR1 MNHNS and CDR2 SASEGT. V lost 6 bases, J lost 0 bases, and 3 bases lay in between. The CDR3 spans 13 residues. CDR3 amino acids: CASRSSGANVLTF. The CDR3 DNA sequence: TGTGCCAGCAGGAGCTCTGGGGCCAACGTCCTGACTTTC.

This clonotype appeared many times. The rearrangement uses TRBV3-1 and TRBJ2-7; 10 bases map to TRBD2. The CDR3 spans 17 residues. V dropped 4 bases and J dropped 0; count of bases not matched to a gene: 9. Germline loops: CDR1 LGHDT, CDR2 YNNKEL (reference sequence). As DNA, the CDR3 is TGTGCCAGCAGCCCCTTTGGGACTAGCGACCCCTCCTACGAGCAGTACTTC. Translation: CASSPFGTSDPSYEQYF.

This clonotype was seen more than once but under ten times. The chain carries TRBV3-1 and TRBJ2-2, with 7 bases aligning to TRBD2. Losses at the gene ends were 0 bases for V and 3 bases for J; bases not matched to a gene: 4. The germline V gene encodes CDR1 LGHDT and CDR2 YNNKEL (reference sequence). The CDR3 totals 16 residues. The CDR3: CASSQDSGAHTGELFF. The CDR3 DNA reads TGTGCCAGCAGCCAAGACAGCGGGGCCCACACCGGGGAGCTGTTTTTT.

Comments on this clonotype: A read error may be the cause here, since a much bigger clone is one base away. This chain connects TRBV30 to TRBJ1-4; unclear D gene. CDR3 length equals 13 residues. In germline, CDR1 is GTSNPN, CDR2 SVGIG (reference sequence). CDR3 in DNA: TGTGTCGCCGGCCGAGGACCTAGGGAAAAACTGTTTTTT. As protein: CVAGRGPREKLFF.

This clonotype was found a few times. The rearrangement joins TRBV20-1 to TRBJ2-3; 14 nucleotides match TRBD2. The CDR3 runs to 16 residues. Germline V gene lookup returns CDR1 DFQATT and CDR2 SNEGSKA (reference sequence). V was pared by 1 base and J by 0 bases, with 0 bases of the junction left unmatched. The DNA of the CDR3 is TGCAGTGCTAGAGGGACTAGCGGGGGGAGCACAGATACGCAGTATTTT. Its protein product is CSARGTSGGSTDTQYF.